The 5 T cell receptor beta chains in this list originate from one sample, sequenced in a study of long-term antiretroviral therapy in people with HIV. Run at survey level, the immunoSEQ assay was version v3.0. Measured with immunoSEQ multiplex PCR; TCRdb has only the in-frame clones, and not every one. The data show more than 15,000 clones, with over 75% seen just once and roughly 15% held by the top ten. The source material was unsorted PBMCs, sampled roughly 1.2 years before starting antiretroviral therapy. These receptors were obtained from a man aged 25 to 40 with HIV.

The chain uses TRBV9 and TRBJ2-1; a possible D gene is TRBD2 (6 bases). This CDR3 contains 17 residues. The germline V gene encodes CDR1 SGDLS and CDR2 YYNGEE. Trimming stripped 1 base from V and 0 bases from J, with 14 bases between. DNA of the CDR3: TGTGCCAGCAGCGTACCTTCGGACGGGAGCTCCTACAATGAGCAGTTCTTC. This encodes CASSVPSDGSSYNEQFF. Full variable domain (missing parts from reference TRBV9 and TRBJ2-1): DSGVTQTPKHLITATGQRVTLRCSPRSGDLSVYWYQQSLDQGLQFLIQYYNGEERAKGNILERFSAQQFPDLHSELNLSSLELGDSALYFCASSVPSDGSSYNEQFFGPGTRLTVL.

V gene TRBV10-3 combines with J gene TRBJ2-3, with D hard to call. The CDR3 totals 14 residues. Germline V gives CDR1 ENHRY, CDR2 SYGVKD. Trimming left V 10 bases short and J 0 bases short, with 14 bases between. The chain's CDR3 is CATSNLGSTDTQYF. The CDR3 nucleotides read TGTGCCACCTCCAATCTCGGTAGCACAGATACGCAGTATTTT.

V and J are TRBV7-2 and TRBJ2-7, with 7 bases matching TRBD1. Germline CDR1 is SGHTA and CDR2 is FQGNSA. Germline trimming cut 2 bases from V and 2 bases from J; bases unmatched to any gene: 0. The CDR3 length is 13 residues. Here the CDR3 reads CASSLQGAYEQYF. As DNA, the CDR3 is TGTGCCAGCAGCTTACAGGGGGCCTACGAGCAGTACTTC.

The chain is built from TRBV7-9 and TRBJ2-7; D gene ambiguous. CDR1 is SEHNR and CDR2 is FQNEAQ in the germline V gene (reference sequence). The CDR3 length is 15 residues. The V end lost 4 bases, the J end lost 4 bases, and 17 bases lay between the germline ends. The CDR3 is CASSSDQYQEYEQYF. CDR3 bases: TGTGCCAGCAGCTCAGACCAATACCAAGAATACGAGCAGTACTTC.

V and J are TRBV28 and TRBJ1-1; D remains unclear. CDR3 length: 12 amino acids. Per germline, CDR1 MDHEN and CDR2 SYDVKM. The V gene lost 6 bases and the J gene lost 3 bases, with 8 bases spanning the gap. The CDR3 DNA follows: TGTGCCAGCAGGCCGATAGACACTGAAGCTTTCTTT. Its protein is CASRPIDTEAFF.